This T cell receptor (beta chain) derives from a study of blood T cell repertoires in COVID-19 (dated by TCRdb to 2018 to 2020). General notes on the study: Samples covering the acute and convalescent phases of COVID-19 were provided by collaborators in the United States, Italy and Spain. The prospective study material was composed of cDNA or gDNA derived from T cells, B-cell-depleted T cells, or PBMCs. Subjects who had been exposed to COVID-19, were actively infected with it, or had recovered from it provided the deeply sampled blood TCRbeta repertoires that made up the dataset. A freely available public database, intended as a resource for researchers studying the immune response to SARS-CoV-2, is where the repertoires were released. Samples came from the ongoing ImmuneRACE study (first 160 participants) plus 1,254 subjects from 6 global collaborators. The sample metadata nearly always contained a de-identified subject ID, COVID-19 status, age in years and sex. HLA class I and class II types, where available, came from metadata supplied by the sample provider rather than from assay-based typing.

TCRbeta CDR3 regions were amplified from genomic DNA using the immunoSEQ Assay, a bias-controlled multiplex PCR. Concerning the study's data processing: The number of nucleated cells in each sample was estimated by amplification of reference gene primers within the assay. Sequence reads were collapsed and filtered to measure the absolute abundance of every unique TCRbeta CDR3 rearrangement. For each sample, productive Simpson clonality was calculated as the square root of Simpson's diversity index across productive rearrangements. TCRdb holds this immuneACCESS table with in-frame rearrangements only. Some clones are missing; in checked studies, unresolved V genes explain under half, and the rest has no known cause. D and trimming come from the DNA, and the V and J calls and clone size come from that table. The sample table contains roughly 99,000 clones; only one count was recorded for over 60% of them. The biggest ten clones account for approximately 4.5% of the sample.

Each collaborating institution followed its own protocols to collect whole blood in K2EDTA tubes. For TCRbeta analysis, collaborators shipped samples as frozen whole blood, isolated PBMCs, or DNA extracted from either of those sample types. The CDR3 measures 15 amino acids from cysteine to phenylalanine. Only the CDR3 DNA is retained, 45 bases long and in frame from the first base. As encoded in the germline V gene, CDR1 is MGHDK while CDR2 is SYGVNS. Germline trimming amounts to 4 bases on V and 5 bases on J, with 9 as the count of junction bases outside the gene matches. Study-wide findings and limitations: How much clinical and demographic metadata was included differed by source and by participant, and the metadata was provided uncurated.

Comments on this clone: Its antigen is unknown. Base-call qualities are not available, and no considerably larger clone is one nucleotide away.

Sequenced material: peripheral blood. The sequence was obtained from a man between 65 and 85 years old with acute or convalescent COVID-19. The rearrangement joined TRBV25-1 to TRBJ2-3; a stretch of 7 junction bases matches TRBD1. The DNA sequence reads TGTGCCAGCAGTGCGGACAGGCTTCTTGTAGATACGCAGTATTTT. Protein translation: CASSADRLLVDTQYF. Here the CDR3 is joined to the reference TRBV25-1 and TRBJ2-3 genes, and the full variable domain is: EADIYQTPRYLVIGTGKKITLECSQTMGHDKMYWYQQDPGMELHLIHYSYGVNSTEKGDLSSESTVSRIRTEHFPLTLESARPSHTSQYLCASSADRLLVDTQYFGPGTRLTVL.